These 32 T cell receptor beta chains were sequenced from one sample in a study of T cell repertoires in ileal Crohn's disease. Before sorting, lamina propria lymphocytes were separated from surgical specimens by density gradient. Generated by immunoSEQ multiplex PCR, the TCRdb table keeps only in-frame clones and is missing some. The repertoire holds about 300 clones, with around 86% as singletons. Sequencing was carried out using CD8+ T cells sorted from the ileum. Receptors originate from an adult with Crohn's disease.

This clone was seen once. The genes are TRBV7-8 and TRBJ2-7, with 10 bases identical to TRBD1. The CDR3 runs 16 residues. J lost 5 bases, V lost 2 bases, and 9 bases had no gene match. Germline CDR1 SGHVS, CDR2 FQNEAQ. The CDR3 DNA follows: TGTGCCAGCAGCTTATTCCGAGACAGGGGGCGGGACGAGCAGTACTTC. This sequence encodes CASSLFRDRGRDEQYF.

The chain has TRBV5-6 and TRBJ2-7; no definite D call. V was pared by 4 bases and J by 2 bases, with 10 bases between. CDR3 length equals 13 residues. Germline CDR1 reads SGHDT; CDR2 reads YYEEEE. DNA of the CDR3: TGTGCCAGCAGCCAGACTGCTACCTACGAGCAGTACTTC. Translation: CASSQTATYEQYF.

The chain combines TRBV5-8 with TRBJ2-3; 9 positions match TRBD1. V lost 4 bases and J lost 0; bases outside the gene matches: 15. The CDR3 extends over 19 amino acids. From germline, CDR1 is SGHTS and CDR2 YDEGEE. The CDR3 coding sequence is TGTGCCAGCAGCCCCAACCTGGGACAGGGAATATCCAGCACAGATACGCAGTATTTT. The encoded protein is CASSPNLGQGISSTDTQYF.

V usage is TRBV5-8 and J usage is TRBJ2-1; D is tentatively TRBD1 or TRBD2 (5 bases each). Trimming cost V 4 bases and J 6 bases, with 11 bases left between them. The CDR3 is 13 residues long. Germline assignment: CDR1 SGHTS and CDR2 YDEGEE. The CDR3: CASSNGASNEQFF. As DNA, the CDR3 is TGTGCCAGCAGCAACGGGGCCTCCAATGAGCAGTTCTTC.

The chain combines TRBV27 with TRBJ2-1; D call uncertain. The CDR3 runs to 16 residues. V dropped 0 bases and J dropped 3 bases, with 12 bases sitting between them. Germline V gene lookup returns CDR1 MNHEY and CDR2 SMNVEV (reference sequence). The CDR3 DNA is TGTGCCAGCAGTTTATCGGCCGCCCGGCTCTACAATGAGCAGTTCTTC. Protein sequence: CASSLSAARLYNEQFF.

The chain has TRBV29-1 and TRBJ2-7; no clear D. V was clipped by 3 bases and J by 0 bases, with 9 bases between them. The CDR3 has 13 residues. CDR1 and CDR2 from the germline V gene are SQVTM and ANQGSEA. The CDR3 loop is CSVEVRNSYEQYF. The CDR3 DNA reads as TGCAGCGTTGAGGTCCGTAACTCCTACGAGCAGTACTTC.

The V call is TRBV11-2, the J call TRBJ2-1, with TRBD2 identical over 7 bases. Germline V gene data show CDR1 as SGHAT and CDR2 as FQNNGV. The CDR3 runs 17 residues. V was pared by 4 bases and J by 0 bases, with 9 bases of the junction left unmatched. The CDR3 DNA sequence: TGTGCCAGCAGCTCCCCGGCGGGAGCGTACTCCTACAATGAGCAGTTCTTC. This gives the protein CASSSPAGAYSYNEQFF.

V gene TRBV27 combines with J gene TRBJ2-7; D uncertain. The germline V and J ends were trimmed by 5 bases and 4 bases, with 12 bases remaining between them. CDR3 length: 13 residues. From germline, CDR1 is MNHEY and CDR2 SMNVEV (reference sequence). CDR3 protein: CASSPLPHYEQYF. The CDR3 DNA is TGTGCCAGCAGTCCCCTCCCCCATTACGAGCAGTACTTC.

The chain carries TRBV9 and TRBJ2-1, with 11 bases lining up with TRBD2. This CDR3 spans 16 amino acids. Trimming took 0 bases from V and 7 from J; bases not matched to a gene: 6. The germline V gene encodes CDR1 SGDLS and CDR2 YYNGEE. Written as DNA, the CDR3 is TGTGCCAGCAGCGTAGTAACTAGCGGGAGTTTGAATGAGCAGTTCTTC. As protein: CASSVVTSGSLNEQFF. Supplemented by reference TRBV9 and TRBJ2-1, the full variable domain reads DSGVTQTPKHLITATGQRVTLRCSPRSGDLSVYWYQQSLDQGLQFLIQYYNGEERAKGNILERFSAQQFPDLHSELNLSSLELGDSALYFCASSVVTSGSLNEQFFGPGTRLTVL.

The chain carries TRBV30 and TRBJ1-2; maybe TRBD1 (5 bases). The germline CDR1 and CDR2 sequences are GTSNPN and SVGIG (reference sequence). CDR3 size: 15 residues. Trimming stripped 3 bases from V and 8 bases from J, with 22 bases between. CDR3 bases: TGTGCCTGGAGCCAGGGCTGGGGTGACAGAACCGGCTACACCTTC. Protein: CAWSQGWGDRTGYTF.

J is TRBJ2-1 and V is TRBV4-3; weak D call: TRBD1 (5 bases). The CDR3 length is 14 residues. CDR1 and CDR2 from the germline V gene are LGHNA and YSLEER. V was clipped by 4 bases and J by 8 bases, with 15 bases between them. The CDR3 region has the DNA TGCGCCAGCAGCCCGACAGAGGTAATGGATGAGCAGTTCTTC. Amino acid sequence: CASSPTEVMDEQFF.

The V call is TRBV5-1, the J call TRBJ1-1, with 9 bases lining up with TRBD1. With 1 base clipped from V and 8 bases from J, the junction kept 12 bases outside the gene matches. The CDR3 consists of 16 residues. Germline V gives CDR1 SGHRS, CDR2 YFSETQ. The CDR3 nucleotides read TGCGCCAGCAGCTTGTCTCCGGGACAGGGAGGTGGGGAAGCTTTCTTT. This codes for CASSLSPGQGGGEAFF.

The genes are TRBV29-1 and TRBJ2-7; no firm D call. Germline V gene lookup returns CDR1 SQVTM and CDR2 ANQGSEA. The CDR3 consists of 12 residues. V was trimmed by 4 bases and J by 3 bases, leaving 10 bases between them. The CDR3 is CSVAERSYEQYF. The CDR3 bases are TGCAGCGTTGCGGAACGGAGCTACGAGCAGTACTTC.

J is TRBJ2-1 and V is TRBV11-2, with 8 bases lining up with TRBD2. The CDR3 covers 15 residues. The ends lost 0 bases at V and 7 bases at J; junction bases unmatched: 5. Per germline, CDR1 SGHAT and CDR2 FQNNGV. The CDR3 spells CASSLDQGLGNEQFF. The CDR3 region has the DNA TGTGCCAGCAGCTTAGATCAGGGACTAGGGAATGAGCAGTTCTTC.

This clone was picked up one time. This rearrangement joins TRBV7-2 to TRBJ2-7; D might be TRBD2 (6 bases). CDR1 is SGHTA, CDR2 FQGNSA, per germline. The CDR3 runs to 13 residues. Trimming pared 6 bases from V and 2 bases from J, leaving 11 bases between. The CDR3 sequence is CASSWGETYEQYF. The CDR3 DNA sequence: TGTGCCAGCAGTTGGGGGGAAACCTACGAGCAGTACTTC. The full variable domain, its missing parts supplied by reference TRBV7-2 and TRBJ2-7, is GAGVSQSPSNKVTEKGKDVELRCDPISGHTALYWYRQSLGQGLEFLIYFQGNSAPDKSGLPSDRFSAERTGGSVSTLTIQRTQQEDSAVYLCASSWGETYEQYFGPGTRLTVT.

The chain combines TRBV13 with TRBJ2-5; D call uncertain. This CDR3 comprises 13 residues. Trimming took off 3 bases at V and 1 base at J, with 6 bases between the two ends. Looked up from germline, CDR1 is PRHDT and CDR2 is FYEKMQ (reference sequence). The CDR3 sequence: CASSLNGQETQYF. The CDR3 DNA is TGTGCCAGCAGCTTGAACGGCCAAGAGACCCAGTACTTC.

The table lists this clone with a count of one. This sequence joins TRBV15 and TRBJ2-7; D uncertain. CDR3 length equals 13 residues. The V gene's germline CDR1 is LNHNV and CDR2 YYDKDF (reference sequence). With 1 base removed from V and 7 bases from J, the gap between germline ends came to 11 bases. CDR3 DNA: TGTGCCACCAGCAGAGTGGCAGCGCTTGAGCAGTACTTC. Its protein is CATSRVAALEQYF.

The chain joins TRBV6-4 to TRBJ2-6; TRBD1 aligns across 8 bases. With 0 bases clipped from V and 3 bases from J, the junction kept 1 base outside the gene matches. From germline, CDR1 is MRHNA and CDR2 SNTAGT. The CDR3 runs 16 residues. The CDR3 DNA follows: TGTGCCAGCAGTGACTCCGGGACAGGTGGGGCCAACGTCCTGACTTTC. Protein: CASSDSGTGGANVLTF.

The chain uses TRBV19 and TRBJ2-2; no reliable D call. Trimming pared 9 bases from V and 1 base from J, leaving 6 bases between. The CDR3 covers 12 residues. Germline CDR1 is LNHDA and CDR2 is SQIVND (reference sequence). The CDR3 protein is CASSMNTGELFF. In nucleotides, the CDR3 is TGTGCCAGCTCCATGAACACCGGGGAGCTGTTTTTT.

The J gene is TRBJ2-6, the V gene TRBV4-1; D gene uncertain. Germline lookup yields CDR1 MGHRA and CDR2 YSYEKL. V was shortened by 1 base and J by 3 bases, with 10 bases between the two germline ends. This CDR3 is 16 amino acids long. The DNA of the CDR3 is TGCGCCAGCAGCCAAGGAGAAGAGTATGGGGCCAACGTCCTGACTTTC. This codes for CASSQGEEYGANVLTF.

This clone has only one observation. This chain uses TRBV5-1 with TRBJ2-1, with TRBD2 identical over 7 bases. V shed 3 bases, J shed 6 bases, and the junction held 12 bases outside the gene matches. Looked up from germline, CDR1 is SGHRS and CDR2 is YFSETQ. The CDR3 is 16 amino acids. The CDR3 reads CASSWALTGRVNEQFF. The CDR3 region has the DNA TGCGCCAGCAGCTGGGCCCTGACGGGGAGGGTCAATGAGCAGTTCTTC.

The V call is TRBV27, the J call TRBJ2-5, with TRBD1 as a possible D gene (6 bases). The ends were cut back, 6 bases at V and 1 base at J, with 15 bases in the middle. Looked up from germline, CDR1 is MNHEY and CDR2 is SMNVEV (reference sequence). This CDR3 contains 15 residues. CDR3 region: CASRAEDSFQETQYF. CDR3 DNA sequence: TGTGCCAGCAGAGCAGAGGACAGTTTCCAAGAGACCCAGTACTTC.

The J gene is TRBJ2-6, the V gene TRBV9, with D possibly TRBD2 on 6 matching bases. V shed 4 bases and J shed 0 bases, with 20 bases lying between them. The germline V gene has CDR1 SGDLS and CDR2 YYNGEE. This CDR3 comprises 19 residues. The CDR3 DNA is TGTGCCAGCAGCACTGGAGGGAGCCCTCGCTTCTCTGGGGCCAACGTCCTGACTTTC. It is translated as CASSTGGSPRFSGANVLTF.

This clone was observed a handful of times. The CDR3 loop is CASSVDDIWNEQFF. CDR3 coding DNA: TGTGCCAGCAGCGTCGATGACATATGGAATGAGCAGTTCTTC. The V gene is TRBV9, the J gene TRBJ2-1, with D hard to call. The CDR3 totals 14 residues. V lost 2 bases, J lost 7 bases, and 13 bases lay in between. Per germline, CDR1 SGDLS and CDR2 YYNGEE.

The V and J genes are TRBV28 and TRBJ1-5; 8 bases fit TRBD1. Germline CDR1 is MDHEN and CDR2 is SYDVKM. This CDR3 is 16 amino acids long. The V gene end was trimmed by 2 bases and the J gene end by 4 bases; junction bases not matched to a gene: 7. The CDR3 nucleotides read TGTGCCAGCAGTTTAGTTCAGGGGGCTCCTAATCAGCCCCAGCATTTT. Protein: CASSLVQGAPNQPQHF.

CDR3 in amino acids: CASSLMAPYEQYF. The DNA of the CDR3 is TGTGCCAGCAGTTTGATGGCCCCATACGAGCAGTACTTC. This sequence joins TRBV28 and TRBJ2-7, with D hard to call. Germline V gene lookup returns CDR1 MDHEN and CDR2 SYDVKM. The CDR3 covers 13 residues. The ends were cut back, 3 bases at V and 4 bases at J, with 10 bases in the middle.

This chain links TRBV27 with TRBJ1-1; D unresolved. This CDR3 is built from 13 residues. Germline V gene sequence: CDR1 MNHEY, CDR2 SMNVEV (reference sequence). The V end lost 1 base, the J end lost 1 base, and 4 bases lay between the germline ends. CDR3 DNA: TGTGCCAGCAGTTTATGGCAGAACACTGAAGCTTTCTTT. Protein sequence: CASSLWQNTEAFF.

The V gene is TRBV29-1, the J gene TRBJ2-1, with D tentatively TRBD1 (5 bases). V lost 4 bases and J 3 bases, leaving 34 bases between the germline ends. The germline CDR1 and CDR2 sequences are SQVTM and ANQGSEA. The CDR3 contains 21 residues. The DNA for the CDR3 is TGCAGCGTTGCAAAGGTACCGGGTACCGATCTACAGGCAACGATCTACAATGAGCAGTTCTTC. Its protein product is CSVAKVPGTDLQATIYNEQFF.

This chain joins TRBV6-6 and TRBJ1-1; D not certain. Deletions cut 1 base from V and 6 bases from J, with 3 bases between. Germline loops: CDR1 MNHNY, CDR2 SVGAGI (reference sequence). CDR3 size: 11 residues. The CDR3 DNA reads TGTGCCAGCAGTTACTGGGCTGAAGCTTTCTTT. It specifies CASSYWAEAFF.

The CDR3 bases are TGTGCCAGCAGTTCGCGGTCGGCCGTGGGTGAAGCTTTCTTT. Translated: CASSSRSAVGEAFF. This rearrangement joins TRBV27 to TRBJ1-1; D is ambiguous. Per the germline V gene, CDR1 is MNHEY and CDR2 is SMNVEV (reference sequence). This CDR3 is 14 amino acids long. Trimming pared 4 bases from V and 7 bases from J, leaving 16 bases between.

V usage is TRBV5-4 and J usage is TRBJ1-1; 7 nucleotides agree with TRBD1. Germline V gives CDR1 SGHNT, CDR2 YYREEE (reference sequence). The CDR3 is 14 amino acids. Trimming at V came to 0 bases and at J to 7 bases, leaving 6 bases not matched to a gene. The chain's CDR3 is CASSLARGPNEAFF. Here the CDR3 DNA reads TGTGCCAGCAGCTTGGCTAGGGGGCCGAATGAAGCTTTCTTT.

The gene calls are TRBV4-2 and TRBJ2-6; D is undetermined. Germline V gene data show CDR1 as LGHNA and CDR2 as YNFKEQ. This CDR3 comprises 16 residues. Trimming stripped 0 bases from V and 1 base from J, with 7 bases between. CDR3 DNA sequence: TGTGCCAGCAGCCAAGAAATTGGGTCTGGGGCCAACGTCCTGACTTTC. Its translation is CASSQEIGSGANVLTF.